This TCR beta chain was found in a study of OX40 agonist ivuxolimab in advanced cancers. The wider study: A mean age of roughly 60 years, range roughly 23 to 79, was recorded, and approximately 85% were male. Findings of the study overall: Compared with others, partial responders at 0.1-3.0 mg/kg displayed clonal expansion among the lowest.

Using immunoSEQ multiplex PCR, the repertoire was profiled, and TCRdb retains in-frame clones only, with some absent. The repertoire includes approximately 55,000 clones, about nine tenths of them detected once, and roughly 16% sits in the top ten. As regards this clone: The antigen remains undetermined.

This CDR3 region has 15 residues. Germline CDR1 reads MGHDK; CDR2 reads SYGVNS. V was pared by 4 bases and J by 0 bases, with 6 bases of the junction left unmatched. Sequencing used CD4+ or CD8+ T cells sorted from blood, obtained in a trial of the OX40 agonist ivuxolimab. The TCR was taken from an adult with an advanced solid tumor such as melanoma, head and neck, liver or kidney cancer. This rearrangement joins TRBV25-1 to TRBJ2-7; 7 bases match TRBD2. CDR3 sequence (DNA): TGTGCCAGCAGTGCGGCGAGCGGGATCTCCTACGAGCAGTACTTC. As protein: CASSAASGISYEQYF.